The clone carrying this T cell receptor beta chain was picked up many times. The antigen remains unidentified. Reasons for excluding patients were uncontrolled infection, other autoimmune disease, pregnancy or lactation. Authors of the study amplified TCR beta CDR3 regions from RNA transcripts. The HTBI set primed first-round TCR CDR3 RT-PCR. TCRdb itself ran the multiplex PCR reads through MiXCR, one entry per CDR3 protein. The sample shows a few hundred thousand distinct CDR3 sequences, about a sixth of them seen only once. These data are taken from a study of T cells in Graves' hyperthyroidism and ophthalmopathy. Study-wide background: Before treatment of any kind, peripheral blood was taken at initial diagnosis.

The CDR3 spans 13 residues. Germline V gene sequence: CDR1 SEHNR, CDR2 FQNEAQ (reference sequence). The J segment lost 8 bases and the V segment lost 5 bases, leaving 7 bases of the junction unmatched. Study-wide results and limits: Appearing also in blood were most of the thyroid clonotypes expanded above 0.001.

J is TRBJ1-2 and V is TRBV7-9, with 8 bases identical to TRBD1. Source material: blood. The clonotype was recovered from a woman between 55 and 75 years old with Graves' ophthalmopathy. CDR3 coding DNA: TGTGCCAGCAGCCCGGACAGGGAGGGAGGCTACACCTTC. Translating gives CASSPDREGGYTF.